This TCR beta chain was recovered during a study of blood T cell repertoires in COVID-19. At the level of the study: Nucleic acid was either cDNA or gDNA, and it came from T cells, B-cell-depleted T cells, or PBMCs.

In the original analysis: Amplified reference gene primers provided the basis for estimating nucleated cell counts. The method was immunoSEQ multiplex PCR; TCRdb's version includes in-frame clones alone and lacks a portion of them. Clone size and V and J calls were adopted from that table, with D and trimming inferred from the DNA. The table shows approximately 280,000 clones, with about 90% occurring only once. The CDR3 has 11 amino acids. Trimming removed 5 bases at V and 4 bases at J, with 8 bases between. Germline V CDR1 and CDR2: SQVTM, ANQGSEA. Two negative PCRs, clearance, or symptom resolution had been documented for recovered Cohort 3 donors.

This receptor was taken from a woman in her fifties or sixties who had recovered from COVID-19. Sequenced: PBMCs or T cells enriched from blood (not recorded which). The chain combines TRBV29-1 with TRBJ1-2, with D unclear. The CDR3 region is CSVFSGYGYTF. The CDR3 DNA reads TGCAGCGTTTTCTCCGGCTATGGCTACACCTTC.